A single sample is the source of the 14 T cell receptor beta chains below, sequenced in a study of radiation and T cells in renal cell carcinoma. Assay: immunoSEQ multiplex PCR; the TCRdb copy retains only in-frame clones and omits some. The table lists roughly 64,000 clones, roughly 80% of them singletons. The sample's time point: blood 4 weeks post-SBRT, at nephrectomy. Treatment reported: 15 Gy SBRT to primary tumor, nephrectomy 4 weeks later. The material was blood, obtained from a patient whose treatment included radiotherapy and nephrectomy. The receptors stem from a man between 60 and 75 years old with renal cell carcinoma.

This rearrangement joins TRBV29-1 to TRBJ1-2, with TRBD1 matching over 9 bases. Germline V gene lookup returns CDR1 SQVTM and CDR2 ANQGSEA. Unmatched junction bases numbered 15, after V lost 6 bases and J lost 4 bases. This CDR3 has 16 amino acids. The CDR3 is CSVAAGGQGGSYGYTF. CDR3 bases: TGCAGCGTGGCGGCGGGGGGACAGGGAGGGTCCTATGGCTACACCTTC.

This clone was picked up a small number of times. The rearrangement joins TRBV7-9 to TRBJ2-3; D unclear. This CDR3 is 12 amino acids long. CDR1 SEHNR and CDR2 FQNEAQ come from the germline V gene (reference sequence). V gave up 5 bases and J gave up 2 bases, with 5 bases separating them. CDR3: CASSRVTDTQYF. CDR3 sequence (DNA): TGTGCCAGCAGCAGGGTCACAGATACGCAGTATTTT.

As DNA, the CDR3 is TGCGCCAGCAGCTTGTTGTACGGGGCCAGCACAGATACGCAGTATTTT. It codes for CASSLLYGASTDTQYF. The rearrangement joins TRBV5-1 to TRBJ2-3; D tentatively fits TRBD1 or TRBD2 (5 bases each). Germline lookup yields CDR1 SGHRS and CDR2 YFSETQ. Trimming took 1 base from V and 0 from J, leaving 12 bases between them. The CDR3 runs 16 residues.

This chain connects TRBV5-4 to TRBJ2-3; possibly TRBD1 or TRBD2 for D (6 bases each). The V gene lost 4 bases and the J gene lost 5 bases, with 20 bases spanning the gap. From germline, CDR1 is SGHNT and CDR2 YYREEE (reference sequence). The CDR3 totals 16 residues. The CDR3 here is CASSLESLRGVDTQYF. The CDR3 DNA follows: TGTGCCAGCAGCCTAGAGAGTCTAAGGGGGGTAGATACGCAGTATTTT.

The genes are TRBV27 and TRBJ1-5; the D is unclear. The ends were cut back, 3 bases at V and 2 bases at J, with 11 bases in the middle. Germline V CDR1 and CDR2: MNHEY, SMNVEV (reference sequence). The CDR3 is made up of 15 amino acids. CDR3 loop: CASSFFKRGNQPQHF. Written as DNA, the CDR3 is TGTGCCAGCAGTTTCTTTAAGCGGGGCAATCAGCCCCAGCATTTT.

A single count supports this clone. V usage is TRBV5-1 and J usage is TRBJ1-1; a weak D match, TRBD1 (5 bases). Between the trimmed V and J ends, which lost 4 bases and 0 bases, there was a span of 10 bases. Germline V lookup: CDR1 SGHRS, CDR2 YFSETQ. The length of the CDR3 is 14 residues. CDR3 sequence reads: CASSLQTVNTEAFF. The DNA for the CDR3 is TGCGCCAGCAGCCTCCAGACAGTGAACACTGAAGCTTTCTTT.

The chain carries TRBV21-1 and TRBJ1-2; the table assigns TRBD1, which was not confirmed against the DNA. TRBV21-1 counts as a pseudogene. There are 19 residues in the CDR3. The CDR3 sequence is CASSKGAVHRGPGGYGYTF. The CDR3 nucleotides are TGTGCCAGCAGCAAAGGGGCTGTTCACAGGGGGCCTGGGGGCTATGGCTACACCTTC.

This clone was seen once. The V gene is TRBV19, the J gene TRBJ2-1; D is possibly TRBD2 (5 bases). Per the germline V gene, CDR1 is LNHDA and CDR2 is SQIVND (reference sequence). This CDR3 contains 14 residues. The germline V and J ends were trimmed by 5 bases and 6 bases, with 14 bases remaining between them. The CDR3 reads CASSLLGPTNEQFF. Here the CDR3 DNA reads TGTGCCAGTAGTTTACTAGGGCCTACCAATGAGCAGTTCTTC. The whole variable domain, remainder taken from reference TRBV19 and TRBJ2-1, is DGGITQSPKYLFRKEGQNVTLSCEQNLNHDAMYWYRQDPGQGLRLIYYSQIVNDFQKGDIAEGYSVSREKKESFPLTVTSAQKNPTAFYLCASSLLGPTNEQFFGPGTRLTVL.

V gene TRBV20-1 combines with J gene TRBJ1-2, with unresolved D. The CDR3 contains 11 residues. V lost 8 bases and J 4 bases, leaving 11 bases between the germline ends. Germline V gene lookup returns CDR1 DFQATT and CDR2 SNEGSKA (reference sequence). Here the CDR3 DNA reads TGCAGTCTCAGGAGCTCCTATGGCTACACCTTC. Encoded protein: CSLRSSYGYTF.

To note about this clone: The same CDR3 is also encoded by other DNA sequences in this sample. The rearrangement joins TRBV5-1 to TRBJ2-3; 9 bases are a match to TRBD2. Losses at the gene ends were 8 bases for V and 2 bases for J; bases not matched to a gene: 9. The CDR3 totals 15 residues. The germline V gene encodes CDR1 SGHRS and CDR2 YFSETQ. The CDR3 here is CASTRTSGFTDTQYF. CDR3 DNA sequence: TGCGCCAGTACCAGAACTAGCGGGTTCACAGATACGCAGTATTTT.

The J gene is TRBJ2-1, the V gene TRBV10-3, with 11 bases lining up with TRBD2. Germline V lookup: CDR1 ENHRY, CDR2 SYGVKD. The V and J ends lost 6 bases and 4 bases, in that order; junction bases with no gene match: 11. This CDR3 spans 17 amino acids. The CDR3 DNA follows: TGTGCCATCAGCAAAGACGCTCTAGCGGGAGGTTACAATGAGCAGTTCTTC. This sequence encodes CAISKDALAGGYNEQFF.

J is TRBJ2-1 and V is TRBV11-3; TRBD2 aligns across 7 bases. V lost 0 bases and J lost 16; bases outside the gene matches: 3. The CDR3 sequence is 11 residues long. In germline, CDR1 is SGHNT, CDR2 YENEEA. In DNA form, the CDR3 reads TGTGCCAGCAGCTTAGACGGGAGGAGTTTCTTC. As protein: CASSLDGRSFF.

J is TRBJ2-1 and V is TRBV19; 12 bases line up with TRBD2. The CDR3 has 18 amino acids. V lost 4 bases and J lost 0; bases outside the gene matches: 7. CDR1 and CDR2 (germline): LNHDA, SQIVND (reference sequence). CDR3 sequence reads: CASSSLAGGVSSYNEQFF. As DNA, the CDR3 is TGTGCCAGTAGTAGTCTAGCGGGGGGGGTCAGCTCCTACAATGAGCAGTTCTTC.

The chain has TRBV12-5 and TRBJ2-3, with 7 bases aligning to TRBD2. Germline V gene lookup returns CDR1 LGHNT and CDR2 FRNRAP. This CDR3 has 14 residues. CDR3 sequence (DNA): TGTGTTTCGAGTCGGGAGGCCCGCACAGATACGCAGTATTTT. It codes for CVSSREARTDTQYF.